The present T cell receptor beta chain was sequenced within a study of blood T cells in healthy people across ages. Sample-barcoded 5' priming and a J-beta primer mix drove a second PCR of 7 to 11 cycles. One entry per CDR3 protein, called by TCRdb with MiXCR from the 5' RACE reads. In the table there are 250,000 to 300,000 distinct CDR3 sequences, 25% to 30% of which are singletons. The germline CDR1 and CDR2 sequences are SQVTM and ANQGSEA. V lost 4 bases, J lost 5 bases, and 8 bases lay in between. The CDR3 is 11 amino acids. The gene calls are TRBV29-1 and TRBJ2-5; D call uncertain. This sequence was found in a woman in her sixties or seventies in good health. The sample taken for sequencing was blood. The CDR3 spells CSVGLGETQYF. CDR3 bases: TGCAGCGTTGGATTGGGGGAGACCCAGTACTTC.